The T cell receptor (beta chain) described here comes from a study of shared clonotypes between healthy human individuals. Background on the study: Participating donors consisted of two women and a few men aged 18 to 49. Three plates were used per donor for CD4 naive, three for CD4 memory, two for CD8 naive and one for CD8 memory.

Concerning this clone: Its antigen is undetermined.

The ends lost 6 bases at V and 1 base at J; junction bases unmatched: 5. This CDR3 spans 17 amino acids. Per the germline V gene, CDR1 is SGHTA and CDR2 is FQGTGA. General study findings and limits: Non-shared clonotypes had lower generation probabilities than those shared by all four donors.

Assay used: immunoSEQ multiplex PCR; TCRdb lists only in-frame clones, some missing. The sample lists about 2.1 million clones, more than 85% occurring once. Naive CD8 populations comprised CD45RO-negative cells positively selected for CCR7, excluding terminally differentiated effector memory CD45RA+ cells. This chain connects TRBV7-3 to TRBJ2-2, with 13 bases fitting TRBD2. The sample comprised naive CD8+ T cells from PBMCs. The source of this sequence is a man aged 18-30 years in good health. Some clones in this sample may be carry-over from other donors' samples. The CDR3 DNA sequence: TGTGCCAGCAGTCTCGGACTAGCGGGAGAGAACACCGGGGAGCTGTTTTTT. Amino acid sequence: CASSLGLAGENTGELFF.